This T cell receptor beta chain was captured in a study of T cells in Graves' hyperthyroidism and ophthalmopathy. Study outcomes and limitations: Blood also held most thyroid clonotypes expanded beyond 0.001. Model output signaled ophthalmopathy a median approximately 6.2 months ahead of onset.

The CDR3 loop spans 13 amino acids. Germline CDR1 reads GTSNPN; CDR2 reads SVGIG (reference sequence). V was cut by 1 base and J by 1 base, with 7 bases left in between. Amplification of TCR beta CDR3 regions was performed using RNA transcripts as template. Initially, a first-round RT-PCR of the TCR CDR3 employed the HTBI primer set. TCRdb reanalysed the multiplex PCR reads using MiXCR and keeps one entry per CDR3 protein. Counted here are about 350,000 distinct CDR3 sequences, roughly 18% occurring once; the ten biggest clones make up around a sixth. In its sample, this clonotype was seen many times. Its antigen is not known. Exclusion followed for patients with uncontrolled infection, other autoimmune disease, pregnancy or lactation.

The TCR comes from a woman between 40 and 50 years old with Graves' ophthalmopathy. The sample taken for sequencing was blood. The chain uses TRBV30 and TRBJ1-2; D is perhaps TRBD1 (5 bases). The CDR3 bases are TGTGCCTGGAGTGGACAGATTAACTATGGCTACACCTTC. Protein sequence: CAWSGQINYGYTF.